This T cell receptor beta chain was retrieved from a study of spatial heterogeneity in lung cancer. Study conclusions and caveats: Circulating ubiquitous expanded tumor TCRs were observed more frequently at resection than at follow-up.

As for time point: sample taken at primary tumor resection. Unsorted samples of tumor, nontumor lung or frozen PBMC had their whole RNA sequenced. The approximately 72 donors had untreated early-stage non-small cell lung cancer. This clonotype has a handful of counts. Its antigen is as yet unknown. The CDR3 has 12 residues. The germline V gene has CDR1 MDHEN and CDR2 SYDVKM. V dropped 8 bases and J dropped 4 bases, with 8 bases sitting between them. Unique molecular identifiers tagged every individual TCR cDNA molecule. TCRdb re-analysed the 5' RACE reads in MiXCR, keeping a single row per CDR3 protein. Of roughly 79,000 distinct CDR3 sequences in the sample, around 12% were seen once.

The receptor comes from a male donor with early-stage non-small cell lung cancer. The V call is TRBV28, the J call TRBJ2-2; the D is unclear. The input for sequencing was PBMCs, taken at surgery. The CDR3 coding sequence is TGTGCCAGCCGACGAGCCACCGGGGAGCTGTTTTTT. Translated, it gives CASRRATGELFF.